This T cell receptor beta chain appears in the sequencing data of a study of cytomegalovirus exposure and HLA in healthy donors. Trimming pared 2 bases from V and 0 bases from J, leaving 10 bases between. Germline V gene data show CDR1 as SGHDN and CDR2 as FVKESK. The CDR3 has 16 amino acids. The PCR was carried out with 60 Vbeta primers and 13 Jbeta primers. The method was immunoSEQ multiplex PCR; TCRdb's version includes in-frame clones alone and lacks a portion of them. The table records more than 85,000 clones, about three quarters of them present only once. This sequence was found in a woman between 35 and 50 years old in good health and CMV-seropositive. Sequences were obtained from PBMCs. The gene calls are TRBV14 and TRBJ1-4; a possible D gene is TRBD1 (6 bases). CDR3 sequence: CASSQKGGSTNEKLFF. The CDR3 DNA follows: TGTGCCAGCAGCCAAAAAGGGGGATCAACTAATGAAAAACTGTTTTTT. Full variable domain (remainder filled in from reference TRBV14 and TRBJ1-4): EAGVTQFPSHSVIEKGQTVTLRCDPISGHDNLYWYRRVMGKEIKFLLHFVKESKQDESGMPNNRFLAERTGGTYSTLKVQPAELEDSGVYFCASSQKGGSTNEKLFFGSGTQLSVL.